This T cell receptor (beta chain) was identified during a study of blood T cell repertoires in COVID-19. With 4 bases removed from V and 2 bases from J, the gap between germline ends came to 6 bases. The germline gives CDR1 LGHDT, CDR2 YNNKEL (reference sequence). This CDR3 comprises 12 residues. Sequencing was performed with immunoSEQ multiplex PCR; in TCRdb, only in-frame clones are kept and a portion is missing. The repertoire has over 70,000 clones, 75% to 90% of them found once; the top ten carry approximately 1%. Sequenced input: peripheral blood. This chain links TRBV3-1 (or the pseudogene TRBV3-2) with TRBJ2-7, with D possibly TRBD2 on 5 matching bases. The receptor was derived from a human donor in a cohort sampled during active COVID-19. In DNA, the CDR3 is TGTGCCAGCAGCCCCGGGACCTACGAGCAGTACTTC. It codes for CASSPGTYEQYF.